Listed below are T cell receptor beta chains from one sample, sequenced in a study of early T cells in non-severe SARS-CoV-2 infection. MiXCR, run by TCRdb on the 5' RACE reads, gives a single entry per CDR3 protein. Seen here are 55,000 to 75,000 distinct CDR3 sequences, roughly 8.4% observed once, and the top ten hold 3% to 4%. Sequencing used whole blood. These receptors originate from an adult who was a healthcare worker with PCR-confirmed SARS-CoV-2 infection or an uninfected control (not recorded which). Each CDR3 is given with its conserved first and last residue. D genes are given only for firm matches. Where a row states a size, it is once, few, many or the class of an expanded clone; other rows omit it.

many | TRBJ2-3 | 15 | TRBD2 | TRBV10-1 | TGCGCCAGCAGTGAGAGCGGGAGACCCCAGGATACGCAGTATTTT | CASSESGRPQDTQYF
many | TRBJ2-2 | 15 | TRBD2 | TRBV7-3 | TGTGCCAGCAGCCGTACTAGCGGCAACACCGGGGAGCTGTTTTTT | CASSRTSGNTGELFF
many | TRBJ1-5 | 14 | NA | TRBV3-1 | TGTGCCAGCAGCCGAAGAGGAGTGAATCAGCCCCAGCATTTT | CASSRRGVNQPQHF
once | TRBJ2-7 | 13 | NA | TRBV28 | TGTGCCAGCAGTAGGCCGGGCCCTTACGAGCAGTACTTC | CASSRPGPYEQYF
NA | TRBJ1-1 | 15 | NA | TRBV6-6 | TGTGCCAGCAGTTCCCCAGGGCTGGAAAACACTGAAGCTTTCTTT | CASSSPGLENTEAFF
few | TRBJ1-1 | 12 | NA | TRBV28 | TGTGCCAGCTTTAACAGTAACACTGAAGCTTTCTTT | CASFNSNTEAFF
many | TRBJ1-2 | 14 | NA | TRBV28 | TGTGCCAGCAGTTTTCGGGCCCATAACTATGGCTACACCTTC | CASSFRAHNYGYTF
many | TRBJ2-3 | 16 | TRBD2 | TRBV9 | TGTGCCAGCAGCGTAGGAGCGGGAGTGGGTACAGATACGCAGTATTTT | CASSVGAGVGTDTQYF
NA | TRBJ2-5 | 17 | NA | TRBV5-1 | TGCGCCAGCAGCTTGGACGGTAAGGGAGGCGTACAAGAGACCCAGTACTTC | CASSLDGKGGVQETQYF
few | TRBJ2-1 | 16 | NA | TRBV27 | TGTGCCAGCAGCATTATAGCCGCTTGGCAAAACAATGAGCAGTTCTTC | CASSIIAAWQNNEQFF
few | TRBJ1-2 | 12 | NA | TRBV28 | TGTGCCAGCAGTTTGGGACACGGAGGCTACACCTTC | CASSLGHGGYTF
few | TRBJ1-1 | 17 | NA | TRBV2 | TGTGCCAGCAGGAACGGGAGGCAGGGAGGGAGGGGCACTGAAGCTTTCTTT | CASRNGRQGGRGTEAFF
NA | TRBJ2-5 | 16 | NA | TRBV29-1 | TGCAGCGTTGAAGATCCGGAGCAGAGAAGGCGAGAGACCCAGTACTTC | CSVEDPEQRRRETQYF
many | TRBJ1-2 | 17 | NA | TRBV4-2 | TGTGCCAGCAGCCAAGAAGAAAGACTCCCGGCCGTCTATGGCTACACCTTC | CASSQEERLPAVYGYTF
few | TRBJ2-5 | 15 | TRBD2 | TRBV3-1 | TGTGCCAGCAGCCAAGAGACTAGCGGGAAAAAGACCCAGTACTTC | CASSQETSGKKTQYF
many | TRBJ2-7 | 16 | TRBD2 | TRBV7-3 | TGTGCCAGCAGCCCGCAGCCGGGACTAGCGGACTACGAGCAGTACTTC | CASSPQPGLADYEQYF
NA | TRBJ2-5 | 13 | NA | TRBV7-6 | TGTGCCAGCAGCTTAGAGGTCCGGGCGACCCAGTACTTC | CASSLEVRATQYF
few | TRBJ2-1 | 14 | TRBD2 | TRBV11-2 | TGTGCCAGCAGCTCCACTAGCGGGAGCCGGGAGCAGTTCTTC | CASSSTSGSREQFF
NA | TRBJ2-7 | 13 | NA | TRBV27 | TGTGCCAGCAGTTTAGGCCGAACCTACGAGCAGTACTTC | CASSLGRTYEQYF
many | TRBJ1-1 | 13 | NA | TRBV30 | TGTGCCTGGAGGCGAACTCTGAGCACTGAAGCTTTCTTT | CAWRRTLSTEAFF
medium-sized | TRBJ2-7 | 14 | TRBD2 | TRBV29-1 | TGCAGCGTCTCCACTAGGACTAGTTTCTACGAGCAGTACTTC | CSVSTRTSFYEQYF
many | TRBJ1-1 | 12 | NA | TRBV20-1 | TGCAGTGCCCTAACATCGAACCCTGAAGCTTTCTTT | CSALTSNPEAFF
many | TRBJ2-7 | 14 | NA | TRBV7-6 | TGTGCCAGCAGCCCCCGTGTAGGGAGCTACGAGCAGTACTTC | CASSPRVGSYEQYF
many | TRBJ2-5 | 19 | TRBD2 | TRBV4-1 | TGCGCCAGCAGCCACCCGGGACTAGCGGGAGGGCCCAATCAAGAGACCCAGTACTTC | CASSHPGLAGGPNQETQYF
many | TRBJ2-6 | 15 | NA | TRBV12-3/TRBV12-4 | TGTGCCAGCAGTTTGAGAGAGGCTGGGGCCAACGTCCTGACTTTC | CASSLREAGANVLTF
NA | TRBJ2-7 | 15 | NA | TRBV5-4 | TGTGCCAGCAGCTTATTGGGGACCTCCCCCTACGAGCAGTACTTC | CASSLLGTSPYEQYF
NA | TRBJ2-3 | 16 | TRBD2 | TRBV7-9 | TGTGCCAGCAGCACAGGACTAGCGGGAGTTGCAGATACGCAGTATTTT | CASSTGLAGVADTQYF
few | TRBJ2-1 | 15 | TRBD2 | TRBV30 | TGTGCCTGGAGTGGGCTAGCGGACAATTACAATGAGCAGTTCTTC | CAWSGLADNYNEQFF
few | TRBJ2-5 | 16 | NA | TRBV9 | TGTGCCAGCAGCGTAGGACCAGGCGCTGGGGGGGAGACCCAGTACTTC | CASSVGPGAGGETQYF
NA | TRBJ2-1 | 13 | NA | TRBV19 | TGTGCCAGTAGAGCAGAGTCCTACAATGAGCAGTTCTTC | CASRAESYNEQFF
NA | TRBJ1-6 | 17 | TRBD1 | TRBV28 | TGTGCCAGCAGCTCCCCCCCGGGACAGGGAAATAATTCACCCCTCCACTTT | CASSSPPGQGNNSPLHF